A single sample is the source of the 31 T cell receptor beta chains below, sequenced in a study of T-cell memory formation after mild COVID-19. TCRdb independently ran MiXCR on the 5' RACE reads; one entry per CDR3 protein. Counted here are about 240,000 distinct CDR3 sequences, over 8.5% occurring once; the ten biggest clones make up more than 20%. Sequencing was done on a sample of PBMCs or a T cell subset sorted from them (not recorded which). These TCRs come from a man aged 18-30 years who had mild COVID-19 (a few samples of this study predate the infection). Cell type and time point are not known.

Ten or more counts support this clonotype. The chain recombines TRBV9 with TRBJ2-3; no clear D. This CDR3 region has 14 residues. V was pared by 0 bases and J by 2 bases, with 7 bases between. CDR1 SGDLS and CDR2 YYNGEE come from the germline V gene. CDR3 nucleotides: TGTGCCAGCAGCGTAGTTTGGAACACAGATACGCAGTATTTT. This gives the protein CASSVVWNTDTQYF.

This clonotype showed up just a few times. The chain has TRBV4-3 and TRBJ1-2; tentative D call: TRBD1 (6 bases). The germline CDR1 and CDR2 sequences are LGHNA and YSLEER. The CDR3 totals 13 residues. Trimming left V 4 bases short and J 8 bases short, with 14 bases between. The CDR3 sequence is CASSPEGEGGYTF. CDR3 in DNA: TGCGCCAGCAGCCCCGAGGGGGAGGGAGGCTACACCTTC.

This clonotype has only a few counts. The chain carries TRBV12-3 or TRBV12-4 and TRBJ2-5; TRBD1 agrees at 7 bases. There are 16 residues in the CDR3. The V segment lost 5 bases and the J segment 5 bases; nucleotides outside the gene matches: 14. In DNA, the CDR3 is TGTGCCAGCAGTCCCAACAGGGGTGGCGAAAGGGAGACCCAGTACTTC. Amino acid sequence: CASSPNRGGERETQYF.

The chain joins TRBV20-1 to TRBJ2-1; a possible D gene is TRBD2 (6 bases). The CDR3 loop spans 12 amino acids. Germline CDR1 reads DFQATT; CDR2 reads SNEGSKA (reference sequence). Trimming removed 5 bases at V and 6 bases at J, with 11 bases between. In DNA form, the CDR3 reads TGCAGTGCTTCCCGGGACTTCAATGAGCAGTTCTTC. Protein product: CSASRDFNEQFF.

The chain recombines TRBV28 with TRBJ2-3; either TRBD1 or TRBD2 may fit D (6 bases each). The CDR3 has 15 residues. The V and J ends lost 10 bases and 4 bases respectively, with 21 bases between them. Per the germline V gene, CDR1 is MDHEN and CDR2 is SYDVKM. CDR3 sequence (DNA): TGTGCCACCATCGTTGGGGGGCGGTTATCAGATACGCAGTATTTT. Encoded protein: CATIVGGRLSDTQYF.

This clonotype appeared many times. CDR3 bases: TGCGCCAGCAGCTTACGTGGGGACGAGCAGTACGTC. This encodes CASSLRGDEQYV. This chain connects TRBV5-1 to TRBJ2-7, with no clear D. Germline V gene lookup returns CDR1 SGHRS and CDR2 YFSETQ. Deletions cut 2 bases from V and 5 bases from J, with 8 bases between. The CDR3 spans 12 residues.

This clonotype has just a few counts. The J gene is TRBJ2-7, the V gene TRBV4-1, with D hard to call. The CDR3 contains 13 residues. In germline, CDR1 is MGHRA, CDR2 YSYEKL. V lost 5 bases to trimming and J lost 3 bases, with 11 bases between them. The CDR3 DNA sequence: TGCGCCAGCAGCAGAGAGATAAACTACGAGCAGTACTTC. Amino acids: CASSREINYEQYF.

This chain connects TRBV7-3 to TRBJ2-2; no reliable D call. From germline, CDR1 is SGHTA and CDR2 FQGTGA. V lost 6 bases and J 5 bases, leaving 10 bases between the germline ends. This CDR3 region has 13 residues. The CDR3 here is CASRPTTTGELFF. CDR3 bases: TGTGCCAGCAGACCAACAACAACCGGGGAGCTGTTTTTT.

The V gene is TRBV7-6, the J gene TRBJ2-3; D gene unclear. The germline CDR1 and CDR2 sequences are SGHVS and FNYEAQ. Trimming removed 7 bases from V and 5 bases from J, with 25 bases in between. The CDR3 covers 17 residues. The CDR3 DNA follows: TGTGCCAGCACCCTTGTAAAAGCCGGGCAGGACCTAGATACGCAGTATTTT. Protein sequence: CASTLVKAGQDLDTQYF.

The chain uses TRBV12-3 or TRBV12-4 and TRBJ1-5; maybe TRBD1 (6 bases). The V and J ends lost 6 bases and 4 bases respectively, with 22 bases between them. CDR3 size: 17 residues. The CDR3 sequence: CASRYGRDTLRNQPQHF. CDR3 nucleotides: TGTGCCAGCAGGTACGGGAGGGACACTCTAAGAAATCAGCCCCAGCATTTT.

This clonotype has just a few counts. V and J are TRBV7-2 and TRBJ2-1; D ambiguous. Between the trimmed V and J ends, which lost 0 bases and 0 bases, there was a span of 6 bases. This CDR3 spans 15 amino acids. Germline-derived CDR1 and CDR2 are SGHTA and FQGNSA. The CDR3 is CASSLAGPSYNEQFF. The CDR3 region has the DNA TGTGCCAGCAGCTTAGCGGGTCCCTCCTACAATGAGCAGTTCTTC.

This clonotype has ten or more counts. The chain links TRBV5-1 to TRBJ2-3; the match to TRBD2 covers 8 bases. CDR3 length equals 15 residues. Germline V lookup: CDR1 SGHRS, CDR2 YFSETQ. With V trimmed by 4 bases and J by 2 bases, 6 bases remained unmatched. The CDR3 reads CASSPLLADTDTQYF. The CDR3 nucleotides are TGCGCCAGCAGCCCGCTACTAGCGGACACAGATACGCAGTATTTT.

This clonotype has more than one count but fewer than ten. The rearrangement links TRBV5-1 to TRBJ1-1; D gene uncertain. Trimming left V 0 bases short and J 0 bases short, with 12 bases between. Germline V gives CDR1 SGHRS, CDR2 YFSETQ. The CDR3 has 16 residues. The CDR3 DNA is TGCGCCAGCAGCTTGGGTTGGCAGCAAATGAACACTGAAGCTTTCTTT. Protein: CASSLGWQQMNTEAFF.

The chain uses TRBV7-2 and TRBJ1-1; D is perhaps TRBD1 (5 bases). Trimming shortened V by 5 bases and J by 3 bases, and 10 bases separated the two germline ends. The germline gives CDR1 SGHTA, CDR2 FQGNSA. CDR3 size: 13 residues. The CDR3 DNA is TGTGCCAGCAGCCCAGGGTTTGACACTGAAGCTTTCTTT. Protein product: CASSPGFDTEAFF.

This clonotype was observed a few times. The rearrangement links TRBV7-8 to TRBJ1-2; D ambiguous. Germline CDR1 and CDR2: SGHVS and FQNEAQ. Trimming pared 4 bases from V and 0 bases from J, leaving 18 bases between. CDR3 length equals 17 residues. DNA for the CDR3: TGTGCCAGCAGCTCACGGCGGATCGGCAAAGCTAACTATGGCTACACCTTC. Translated: CASSSRRIGKANYGYTF.

A few counts support this clonotype. This chain links TRBV7-8 with TRBJ2-3; D perhaps matches TRBD2 (6 bases). The length of the CDR3 is 16 residues. Germline assignment: CDR1 SGHVS and CDR2 FQNEAQ. V was clipped by 1 base and J by 0 bases, with 11 bases between them. The DNA of the CDR3 is TGTGCCAGCAGCTTAGATTGGCGGGGAAGCACAGATACGCAGTATTTT. This gives the protein CASSLDWRGSTDTQYF.

This clonotype was observed a handful of times. The V call is TRBV6-2 or TRBV6-3, the J call TRBJ1-1, with 8 bases that match TRBD1. The CDR3 is 13 amino acids. With V trimmed by 6 bases and J by 5 bases, 5 bases remained unmatched. CDR1 MNHEY and CDR2 SVGEGT come from the germline V gene. CDR3 region: CASRSRGRTEAFF. CDR3 nucleotides: TGTGCCAGCAGATCCAGGGGGCGGACTGAAGCTTTCTTT.

This sequence joins TRBV20-1 and TRBJ2-5; D is perhaps TRBD2 (5 bases). Per the germline V gene, CDR1 is DFQATT and CDR2 is SNEGSKA (reference sequence). This CDR3 contains 12 residues. Trimming took off 5 bases at V and 3 bases at J, with 10 bases between the two ends. In DNA, the CDR3 is TGCAGTGCTGATAGCGTTGAAGAGACCCAGTACTTC. Translating gives CSADSVEETQYF.

This clonotype has more than one count but fewer than ten. The V call is TRBV5-6, the J call TRBJ1-1, with 9 bases that match TRBD1. V was pared by 5 bases and J by 1 base, with 6 bases of the junction left unmatched. Germline CDR1 is SGHDT and CDR2 is YYEEEE. The CDR3 has 15 amino acids. DNA for the CDR3: TGTGCCAGCAGGGTAACAGGGGGCCAGAACACTGAAGCTTTCTTT. Translated: CASRVTGGQNTEAFF.

The chain employs TRBV12-3 or TRBV12-4 and TRBJ2-7; a weak D match, TRBD2 (5 bases). There are 11 residues in the CDR3. V lost 6 bases and J 7 bases, leaving 10 bases between the germline ends. The CDR3 region has the DNA TGTGCCAGCAGCACAAGGAGGGAGCAGTACTTC. Translated: CASSTRREQYF.

There are a few counts of this clonotype. The chain recombines TRBV12-3 or TRBV12-4 with TRBJ2-7; TRBD2 agrees at 10 bases. The CDR3 length is 19 residues. V shed 3 bases, J shed 4 bases, and the junction held 18 bases outside the gene matches. CDR3 sequence (DNA): TGTGCCAGCAGTTTGCGGGCTTTTGGAAAGCGGGGGGGCCAGTACGAGCAGTACTTC. It specifies CASSLRAFGKRGGQYEQYF.

This clonotype has a handful of counts. CDR3 region: CASSQVGGNTIYF. CDR3 sequence (DNA): TGCGCCAGCAGCCAAGTGGGTGGAAACACCATATATTTT. The chain is built from TRBV4-3 and TRBJ1-3; no definite D call. V was pared by 1 base and J by 3 bases, with 4 bases between. From germline, CDR1 is LGHNA and CDR2 YSLEER. This CDR3 comprises 13 residues.

This clonotype has a handful of counts. CDR3: CSARFGWRNTEAFF. DNA of the CDR3: TGCAGTGCTAGATTTGGTTGGCGGAACACTGAAGCTTTCTTT. The chain couples TRBV20-1 to TRBJ1-1, with D uncertain. Trimming pared 2 bases from V and 1 base from J, leaving 11 bases between. The CDR3 sequence is 14 residues long. Germline CDR1 DFQATT, CDR2 SNEGSKA (reference sequence).

This rearrangement joins TRBV5-5 to TRBJ2-2; D might be TRBD1 (6 bases). V shed 2 bases and J shed 1 base, with 12 bases lying between them. Per the germline V gene, CDR1 is SGHKS and CDR2 is YYEKEE (reference sequence). The CDR3 is 16 amino acids. CDR3 in amino acids: CASSFSGHMNTGELFF. The CDR3, as DNA: TGTGCCAGCAGCTTCTCGGGACACATGAACACCGGGGAGCTGTTTTTT.

The chain combines TRBV7-6 with TRBJ2-3; D unresolved. The CDR3 loop spans 12 amino acids. Germline CDR1 reads SGHVS; CDR2 reads FNYEAQ. Trimming removed 5 bases from V and 14 bases from J, with 17 bases in between. The CDR3 nucleotides are TGTGCCAGCAGCCCATCGGTGGCCCGGTTGTATTTT. Encoded protein: CASSPSVARLYF.

This clonotype was counted a few times. This rearrangement joins TRBV9 to TRBJ1-5; D unresolved. V was shortened by 0 bases and J by 0 bases, with 4 bases between the two germline ends. The CDR3 is 14 amino acids. The germline gives CDR1 SGDLS, CDR2 YYNGEE. CDR3 nucleotide sequence: TGTGCCAGCAGCGTAGGGGATAGCAATCAGCCCCAGCATTTT. Its protein product is CASSVGDSNQPQHF.

Only a few counts were recorded for this clonotype. The rearrangement links TRBV7-9 to TRBJ2-7, with D maybe TRBD2 (5 bases). This CDR3 contains 14 residues. Germline V gives CDR1 SEHNR, CDR2 FQNEAQ (reference sequence). Trimming left V 5 bases short and J 3 bases short, with 14 bases between. The CDR3 DNA is TGTGCCAGCAGCCCGGACGAGGGATTCTACGAGCAGTACGTC. Its translation: CASSPDEGFYEQYV.

This clonotype was seen ten or more times. The DNA for the CDR3 is TGTGCCAGCAGTCCCCCGGGACTAGCGGGGGTGCAGCAGTACTTC. Its translation is CASSPPGLAGVQQYF. The chain carries TRBV12-3 or TRBV12-4 and TRBJ2-7; the match to TRBD2 covers 14 bases. The CDR3 totals 15 residues. J was trimmed by 8 bases and V by 5 bases; bases with no gene match: 8.

The chain employs TRBV7-3 and TRBJ2-3; D perhaps matches TRBD2 (6 bases). The CDR3 extends over 15 amino acids. Germline V gives CDR1 SGHTA, CDR2 FQGTGA. Trimming pared 5 bases from V and 3 bases from J, leaving 15 bases between. The CDR3 coding sequence is TGTGCCAGCAGCCACCTACCGGGGAGGACAGATACGCAGTATTTT. It translates to CASSHLPGRTDTQYF.

In its sample, this clonotype was seen a few times. V usage is TRBV5-1 and J usage is TRBJ1-5, with a tentative D call TRBD1 (5 bases). The V gene lost 10 bases and the J gene lost 4 bases, with 21 bases spanning the gap. This CDR3 has 15 residues. Germline assignment: CDR1 SGHRS and CDR2 YFSETQ. CDR3 in amino acids: CAGRGKGEANQPQHF. The CDR3, as DNA: TGCGCCGGACGGGGGAAGGGCGAGGCTAATCAGCCCCAGCATTTT.

The CDR3 DNA follows: TGCAGTGCTCCCACCCAAGAGACCCAGTACTTC. Translation: CSAPTQETQYF. The chain combines TRBV20-1 with TRBJ2-5; D is unresolved. V was trimmed by 5 bases and J by 1 base, leaving 5 bases between them. The CDR3 sequence is 11 residues long. Per germline, CDR1 DFQATT and CDR2 SNEGSKA (reference sequence).